The clone carrying this T cell receptor beta chain was seen a handful of times. Its antigen remains unidentified. This specimen belongs to a study of CD8 T cells in ankylosing spondylitis. Study-wide points: Matched ankylosing spondylitis synovial fluid reportedly showed significant enrichment of disease-linked clones. There were earlier reports of some motif variants in reactive arthritis synovial fluid and blood. Blood of patients with ankylosing spondylitis appeared to be characterized by a TCR beta motif of fewer than 10 highly homologous variants.

V lost 7 bases, J lost 5 bases, and 1 base stayed unmatched. CDR1 is ENHRY, CDR2 SYGVKD, per germline. CDR3 length equals 11 residues. As the method for making TCR beta libraries, quantitative 5'-RACE with molecular barcodes was used. TCRdb recomputed calls from the 5' RACE reads with MiXCR, one row per CDR3 protein. This sample has 330,000 or so distinct CDR3 sequences, with 6.5% to 10% found just once. Sequencing was performed on blood, either unsorted or a sorted T cell fraction (not recorded which). This chain uses TRBV10-3 with TRBJ1-1; the match to TRBD1 covers 7 bases. The TCR was taken from a male donor with ankylosing spondylitis. The CDR3 is CAITGGTEAFF. As DNA, the CDR3 is TGTGCCATCACAGGGGGTACTGAAGCTTTCTTT.